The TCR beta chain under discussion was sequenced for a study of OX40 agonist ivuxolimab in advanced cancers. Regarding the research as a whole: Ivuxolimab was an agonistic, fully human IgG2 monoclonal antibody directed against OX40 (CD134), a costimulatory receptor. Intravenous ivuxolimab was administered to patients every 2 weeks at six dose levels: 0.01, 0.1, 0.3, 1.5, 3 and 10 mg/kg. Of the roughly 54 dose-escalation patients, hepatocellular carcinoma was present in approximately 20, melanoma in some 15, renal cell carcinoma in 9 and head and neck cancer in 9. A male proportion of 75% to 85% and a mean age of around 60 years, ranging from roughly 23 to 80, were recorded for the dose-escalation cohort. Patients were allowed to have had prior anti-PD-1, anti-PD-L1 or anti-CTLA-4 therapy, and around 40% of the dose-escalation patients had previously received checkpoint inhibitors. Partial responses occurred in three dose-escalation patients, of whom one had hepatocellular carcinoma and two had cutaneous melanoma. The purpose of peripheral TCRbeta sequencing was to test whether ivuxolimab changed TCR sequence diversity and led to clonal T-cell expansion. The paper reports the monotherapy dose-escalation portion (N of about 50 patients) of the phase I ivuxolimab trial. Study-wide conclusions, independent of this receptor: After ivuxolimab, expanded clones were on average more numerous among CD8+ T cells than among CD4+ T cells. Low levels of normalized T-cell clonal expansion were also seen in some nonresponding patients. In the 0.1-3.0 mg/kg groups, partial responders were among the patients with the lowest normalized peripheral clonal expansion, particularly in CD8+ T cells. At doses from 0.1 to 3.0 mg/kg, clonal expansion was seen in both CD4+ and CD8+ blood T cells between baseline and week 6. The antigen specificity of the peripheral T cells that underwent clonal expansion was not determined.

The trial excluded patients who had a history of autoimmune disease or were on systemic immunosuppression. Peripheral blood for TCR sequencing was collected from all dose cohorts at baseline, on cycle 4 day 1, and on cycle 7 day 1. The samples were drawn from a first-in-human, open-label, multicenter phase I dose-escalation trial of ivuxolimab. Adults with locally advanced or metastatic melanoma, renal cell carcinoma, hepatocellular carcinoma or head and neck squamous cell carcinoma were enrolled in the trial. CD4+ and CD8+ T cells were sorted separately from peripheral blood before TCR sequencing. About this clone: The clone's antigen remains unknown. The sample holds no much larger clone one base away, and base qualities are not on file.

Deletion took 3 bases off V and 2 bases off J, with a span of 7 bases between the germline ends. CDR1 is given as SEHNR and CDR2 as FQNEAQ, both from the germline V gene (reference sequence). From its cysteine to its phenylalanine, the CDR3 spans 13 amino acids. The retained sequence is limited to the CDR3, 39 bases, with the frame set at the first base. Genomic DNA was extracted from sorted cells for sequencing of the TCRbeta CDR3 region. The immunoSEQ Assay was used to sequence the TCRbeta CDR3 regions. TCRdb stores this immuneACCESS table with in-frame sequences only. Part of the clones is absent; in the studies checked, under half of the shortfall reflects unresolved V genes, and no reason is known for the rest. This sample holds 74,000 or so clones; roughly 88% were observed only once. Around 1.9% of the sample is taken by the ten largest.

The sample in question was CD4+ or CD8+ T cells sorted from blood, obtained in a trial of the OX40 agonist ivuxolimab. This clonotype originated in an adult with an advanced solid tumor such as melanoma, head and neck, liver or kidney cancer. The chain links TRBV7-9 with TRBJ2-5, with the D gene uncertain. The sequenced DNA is TGTGCCAGCAGCTTCCACAGTCAAGAGACCCAGTACTTC. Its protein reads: CASSFHSQETQYF. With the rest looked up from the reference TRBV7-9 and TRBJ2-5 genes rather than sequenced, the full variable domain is DTGVSQNPRHKITKRGQNVTFRCDPISEHNRLYWYRQTLGQGPEFLTYFQNEAQLEKSRLLSDRFSAERPKGSFSTLEIQRTEQGDSAMYLCASSFHSQETQYFGPGTRLLVL.